Below, 28 T cell receptor beta chains from the same sample are listed, as sequenced in a study of monozygotic twins with inflammatory bowel disease. TCRdb reprocessed the 5' RACE reads and reports one entry per CDR3 protein, with no DNA. The table lists some 200,000 distinct CDR3 sequences, with around 7.7% in the top ten. Specimen: blood. All receptors derive from a human donor with ulcerative colitis or Crohn's disease, or a healthy co-twin of an affected twin (not recorded which).

CDR3 residues: CASSPEGVFYEQYF. V gene TRBV7-6 combines with J gene TRBJ2-7; checking the TCRdb D call of TRBD1 is not possible without DNA. Germline V gene lookup returns CDR1 SGHVS and CDR2 FNYEAQ. The CDR3 is made up of 14 amino acids.

The V and J genes are TRBV10-3 and TRBJ2-6; TCRdb selects TRBD2, and the lack of DNA leaves this call unchecked. The CDR3 totals 17 residues. The V gene's germline CDR1 is ENHRY and CDR2 SYGVKD. The CDR3 here is CAIRDGSMAAGANVLTF.

The rearrangement joins TRBV18 to TRBJ2-7. The length of the CDR3 is 12 residues. Germline loops: CDR1 KGHSH, CDR2 LQKENI. The CDR3 is CASSILEGEQYF. Based on the CDR3 plus reference TRBV18 and TRBJ2-7, the full variable domain is NAGVMQNPRHLVRRRGQEARLRCSPMKGHSHVYWYRQLPEEGLKFMVYLQKENIIDESGMPKERFSAEFPKEGPSILRIQQVVRGDSAAYFCASSILEGEQYFGPGTRLTVT.

This chain joins TRBV3-1 and TRBJ1-3; the D gene TCRdb calls, TRBD1, cannot be checked with no DNA. This CDR3 has 14 amino acids. Looked up from germline, CDR1 is LGHDT and CDR2 is YNNKEL (reference sequence). The CDR3 sequence: CASSQSGAGNTIYF.

This sequence joins TRBV5-4 and TRBJ2-3; the TCRdb D gene call, TRBD1, has no DNA to confirm it. CDR1 SGHNT and CDR2 YYREEE come from the germline V gene (reference sequence). There are 17 residues in the CDR3. CDR3: CASSLKGAPGSTDTQYF.

V is TRBV7-2 and J is TRBJ2-1; TCRdb's D call of TRBD2 is untestable without DNA. This CDR3 spans 16 amino acids. Germline V gives CDR1 SGHTA, CDR2 FQGNSA. The CDR3: CASSEIAGGPYNEQFF.

The gene calls are TRBV7-3 and TRBJ2-1; checking the TCRdb D call of TRBD2 is not possible without DNA. CDR1 SGHTA and CDR2 FQGTGA come from the germline V gene. CDR3 size: 15 residues. The CDR3 region is CASSQTSATYNEQFF.

This chain uses TRBV24-1 with TRBJ2-2; no DNA is available, so the TRBD1 call from TCRdb remains unchecked. The CDR3 is 15 residues long. Germline assignment: CDR1 KGHDR and CDR2 SFDVKD. CDR3 amino acids: CATSDPVTNTGELFF.

The rearrangement uses TRBV6-2 or TRBV6-3 and TRBJ2-1; TCRdb calls TRBD1, which cannot be checked without DNA. Germline CDR1 and CDR2: MNHEY and SVGEGT. This CDR3 has 14 residues. CDR3 amino acids: CASTMTGGYNEQFF.

The rearrangement joins TRBV5-1 to TRBJ2-1; TCRdb lists TRBD2, though no DNA is available to test this call. This CDR3 has 14 amino acids. Germline V gene data show CDR1 as SGHRS and CDR2 as YFSETQ. CDR3 in amino acids: CASSLGGSLNEQFF.

The chain links TRBV20-1 to TRBJ2-7; TCRdb's D call of TRBD1 is untestable without DNA. Germline V gene lookup returns CDR1 DFQATT and CDR2 SNEGSKA (reference sequence). The CDR3 extends over 13 amino acids. The chain's CDR3 is CSAATVLRGGQYF.

The chain employs TRBV11-2 and TRBJ2-5; the TCRdb call, TRBD2, lacks DNA for checking. Germline V CDR1 and CDR2: SGHAT, FQNNGV. The CDR3 has 16 amino acids. The CDR3 region is CASNVEDSGIQETQYF.

The V call is TRBV11-1, the J call TRBJ2-1. Germline V gene lookup returns CDR1 SGHAT and CDR2 FQDESV (reference sequence). The CDR3 length is 15 residues. The chain's CDR3 is CASSSSGRAYNEQFF.

The rearrangement links TRBV7-2 to TRBJ1-2; the TCRdb D gene call, TRBD1, has no DNA to confirm it. This CDR3 has 12 amino acids. Germline-derived CDR1 and CDR2 are SGHTA and FQGNSA. The CDR3 loop reads CASSAGTDINTF. The full variable domain, with the rest looked up from reference TRBV7-2 and TRBJ1-2, is GAGVSQSPSNKVTEKGKDVELRCDPISGHTALYWYRQSLGQGLEFLIYFQGNSAPDKSGLPSDRFSAERTGGSVSTLTIQRTQQEDSAVYLCASSAGTDINTFGSGTRLTVV.

V is TRBV7-3 and J is TRBJ2-2. This CDR3 contains 13 residues. Germline loops: CDR1 SGHTA, CDR2 FQGTGA. CDR3: CASSYAGTGELFF. The full variable domain, completed using reference TRBV7-3 and TRBJ2-2, is GAGVSQTPSNKVTEKGKYVELRCDPISGHTALYWYRQSLGQGPEFLIYFQGTGAADDSGLPNDRFFAVRPEGSVSTLKIQRTERGDSAVYLCASSYAGTGELFFGEGSRLTVL.

The chain carries TRBV19 and TRBJ1-1; TCRdb proposes TRBD1, but this gene call is untestable without DNA. The CDR3 spans 15 residues. The germline gives CDR1 LNHDA, CDR2 SQIVND (reference sequence). The CDR3 sequence is CASTDRGAGNTEAFF.

This CDR3 is CASRTEGATEAFF. The genes are TRBV3-1 and TRBJ1-1; lacking DNA, the TRBD1 call made by TCRdb goes unchecked. Germline loops: CDR1 LGHDT, CDR2 YNNKEL (reference sequence). This CDR3 contains 13 residues. The complete variable domain, with remaining parts taken from reference TRBV3-1 and TRBJ1-1, reads DTAVSQTPKYLVTQMGNDKSIKCEQNLGHDTMYWYKQDSKKFLKIMFSYNNKELIINETVPNRFSPKSPDKAHLNLHINSLELGDSAVYFCASRTEGATEAFFGQGTRLTVV.

This rearrangement joins TRBV5-1 to TRBJ2-7. There are 15 residues in the CDR3. Germline CDR1 is SGHRS and CDR2 is YFSETQ. The CDR3 region is CASSLVWGGEYEQYF. Complete variable domain (other parts from reference TRBV5-1 and TRBJ2-7): KAGVTQTPRYLIKTRGQQVTLSCSPISGHRSVSWYQQTPGQGLQFLFEYFSETQRNKGNFPGRFSGRQFSNSRSEMNVSTLELGDSALYLCASSLVWGGEYEQYFGPGTRLTVT.

The gene calls are TRBV7-9 and TRBJ1-3. CDR3 length equals 13 residues. The germline V gene encodes CDR1 SEHNR and CDR2 FQNEAQ (reference sequence). CDR3 residues: CASSLLSGNTIYF.

V gene TRBV20-1 combines with J gene TRBJ2-3; checking the TCRdb D call of TRBD1 is not possible without DNA. The CDR3 is made up of 14 amino acids. Per germline, CDR1 DFQATT and CDR2 SNEGSKA (reference sequence). The CDR3 spells CSAQDRGGADTQYF.

The chain uses TRBV11-1 and TRBJ1-2; lacking DNA, the TRBD1 call made by TCRdb goes unchecked. From germline, CDR1 is SGHAT and CDR2 FQDESV (reference sequence). The CDR3 runs to 13 residues. CDR3 loop: CASSVRGNYGYTF.

V and J are TRBV6-2 or TRBV6-3 and TRBJ1-5; TCRdb outputs TRBD1, but without DNA this stays unchecked. Germline V CDR1 and CDR2: MNHEY, SVGEGT. The CDR3 sequence is 17 residues long. Here the CDR3 reads CASRGPGQGFRNQPQHF.

J is TRBJ1-1 and V is TRBV20-1. The V gene's germline CDR1 is DFQATT and CDR2 SNEGSKA (reference sequence). The CDR3 has 14 residues. The CDR3 is CSARDRRTDTEAFF.

The V and J genes are TRBV30 and TRBJ1-6; with no DNA, the TCRdb D assignment of TRBD1 cannot be verified. This CDR3 region has 15 residues. Germline assignment: CDR1 GTSNPN and CDR2 SVGIG (reference sequence). The CDR3 sequence is CAWSALTGYNSPLHF.

The V gene is TRBV5-1, the J gene TRBJ1-1. The germline V gene has CDR1 SGHRS and CDR2 YFSETQ. The CDR3 runs 15 residues. The CDR3 here is CASSPESGASTEAFF.

The genes are TRBV20-1 and TRBJ1-1. CDR1 DFQATT and CDR2 SNEGSKA come from the germline V gene (reference sequence). This CDR3 has 15 amino acids. The CDR3 region is CSAYTHRGMNTEAFF.

This chain links TRBV4-1 with TRBJ2-7; with no DNA, the TCRdb D assignment of TRBD1 cannot be verified. This CDR3 is built from 16 residues. Germline V gene data show CDR1 as MGHRA and CDR2 as YSYEKL. The chain's CDR3 is CASSHPRDRRSYEQYF.

V usage is TRBV7-9 and J usage is TRBJ1-1; the D gene TCRdb calls, TRBD1, cannot be checked with no DNA. The CDR3 contains 11 residues. Germline lookup yields CDR1 SEHNR and CDR2 FQNEAQ (reference sequence). CDR3 region: CASSGTVQAFF.